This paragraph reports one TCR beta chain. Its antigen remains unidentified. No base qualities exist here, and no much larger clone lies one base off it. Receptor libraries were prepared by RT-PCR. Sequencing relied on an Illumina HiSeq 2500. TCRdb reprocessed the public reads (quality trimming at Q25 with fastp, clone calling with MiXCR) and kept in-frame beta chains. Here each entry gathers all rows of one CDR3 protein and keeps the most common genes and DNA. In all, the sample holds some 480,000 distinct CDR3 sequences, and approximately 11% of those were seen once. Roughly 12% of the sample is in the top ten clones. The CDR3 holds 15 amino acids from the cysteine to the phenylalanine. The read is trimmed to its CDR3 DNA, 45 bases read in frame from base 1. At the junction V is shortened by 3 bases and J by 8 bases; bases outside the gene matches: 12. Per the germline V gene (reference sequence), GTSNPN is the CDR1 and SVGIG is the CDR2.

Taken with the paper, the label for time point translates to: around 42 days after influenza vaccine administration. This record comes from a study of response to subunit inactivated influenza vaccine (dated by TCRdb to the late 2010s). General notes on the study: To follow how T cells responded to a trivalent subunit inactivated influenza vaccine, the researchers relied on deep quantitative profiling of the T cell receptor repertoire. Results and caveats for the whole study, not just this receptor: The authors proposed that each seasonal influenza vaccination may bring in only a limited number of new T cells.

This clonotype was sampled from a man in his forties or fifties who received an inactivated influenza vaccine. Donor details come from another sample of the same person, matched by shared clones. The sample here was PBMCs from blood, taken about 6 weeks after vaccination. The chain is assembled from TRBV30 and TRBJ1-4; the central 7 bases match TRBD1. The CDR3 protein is CAWSGDRAGGEKLFF. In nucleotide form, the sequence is TGTGCCTGGAGCGGCGACAGGGCTGGAGGCGAAAAACTGTTTTTT. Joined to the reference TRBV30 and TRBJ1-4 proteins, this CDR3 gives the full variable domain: SQTIHQWPATLVQPVGSPLSLECTVEGTSNPNLYWYRQAAGRGLQLLFYSVGIGQISSEVPQNLSASRPQDRQFILSSKKLLLSDSGFYLCAWSGDRAGGEKLFFGSGTQLSVL.